These 23 T cell receptor beta chains came from one sample sequenced in a study of a mutant IDH1 vaccine in newly diagnosed glioma. Profiled with immunoSEQ multiplex PCR; TCRdb holds only in-frame clones, not every one. This table holds just under 80,000 clones, roughly nine tenths found once. Antigens of these TCRs are unknown. Time point of the sample: week 5, during vaccination. Mutant IDH1 20-mer peptide, at 300 ug, made up each vaccine dose, with topical imiquimod. The specimen was PBMCs, collected from a glioma patient whose treatment included an IDH1 peptide vaccine. The receptor source for this set is a woman between 50 and 59 years old with glioma.

V usage is TRBV5-1 and J usage is TRBJ2-1, with 7 positions matching TRBD2. V was pared by 4 bases and J by 7 bases, with 5 bases of the junction left unmatched. This CDR3 region has 13 residues. Germline CDR1 and CDR2: SGHRS and YFSETQ. This CDR3 is CASSHQRENEQFF. In DNA, the CDR3 is TGCGCCAGCAGCCATCAGCGGGAAAATGAGCAGTTCTTC.

The CDR3 coding sequence is TGCGCCAGCAGCCACCCAGACTCTTTCTCTGAAGCTTTCTTT. This translates into CASSHPDSFSEAFF. V is TRBV4-1 and J is TRBJ1-1; D remains unclear. Trimming removed 3 bases at V and 6 bases at J, with 14 bases between. The CDR3 length is 14 residues. Germline V gene lookup returns CDR1 MGHRA and CDR2 YSYEKL.

The chain employs TRBV5-6 and TRBJ2-7; D gene uncertain. The CDR3 sequence is 14 residues long. Germline CDR1 SGHDT, CDR2 YYEEEE. V was cut by 0 bases and J by 2 bases, with 9 bases left in between. The CDR3 here is CASSLGVGPYEQYF. In DNA, the CDR3 is TGTGCCAGCAGCTTGGGGGTAGGGCCCTACGAGCAGTACTTC.

The chain combines TRBV9 with TRBJ2-3, with TRBD2 matching 13 bases. The trim removed 0 bases at V and 4 bases at J, leaving 5 bases unmatched. CDR1 and CDR2 from the germline V gene are SGDLS and YYNGEE. The CDR3 totals 17 residues. The DNA for the CDR3 is TGTGCCAGCAGCGTAGCACTAGCGGGAGGGGGAGCAGATACGCAGTATTTT. Translation: CASSVALAGGGADTQYF.

The chain uses TRBV5-4 and TRBJ1-6; D remains ambiguous. Germline V gene sequence: CDR1 SGHNT, CDR2 YYREEE (reference sequence). V was shortened by 5 bases and J by 4 bases, with 7 bases between the two germline ends. The CDR3 runs to 13 residues. CDR3 amino acids: CASSPQYNSPLHF. The CDR3 DNA follows: TGTGCCAGCAGTCCCCAATATAATTCACCCCTCCACTTT.

This chain's CDR3 is CASSQSGQSNQPQHF. The DNA of the CDR3 is TGTGCCAGCAGCCAATCCGGGCAAAGCAATCAGCCCCAGCATTTT. This chain joins TRBV16 and TRBJ1-5; D unresolved. The V and J ends lost 0 bases and 1 base respectively, with 7 bases between them. The CDR3 sequence is 15 residues long. The V gene's germline CDR1 is KGHSY and CDR2 FQNENV.

The rearrangement uses TRBV29-1 and TRBJ1-2; the match to TRBD1 covers 10 bases. The V gene's germline CDR1 is SQVTM and CDR2 ANQGSEA. The CDR3 totals 15 residues. V shed 4 bases and J 2 bases; nucleotides not matched to a gene: 7. CDR3 in DNA: TGCAGCGTTGGGGGGACAGGGGAGGGAAACTATGGCTACACCTTC. Its protein product is CSVGGTGEGNYGYTF.

V gene TRBV5-1 combines with J gene TRBJ2-7; 12 bases line up with TRBD2. Trimming at V came to 0 bases and at J to 5 bases, leaving 6 bases not matched to a gene. The CDR3 spans 16 residues. CDR1 is SGHRS, CDR2 YFSETQ, per germline. This CDR3 reads CASSLGLAGGPDEQYF. The CDR3, as DNA: TGCGCCAGCAGCTTGGGGCTAGCGGGAGGGCCTGACGAGCAGTACTTC.

This rearrangement joins TRBV6-6 to TRBJ2-7; 7 nucleotides align to TRBD2. With 7 bases clipped from V and 4 bases from J, the junction kept 1 base outside the gene matches. The germline V gene encodes CDR1 MNHNY and CDR2 SVGAGI (reference sequence). This CDR3 region has 11 residues. The chain's CDR3 is CASTGGYEQYF. The CDR3, as DNA: TGTGCCAGCACGGGGGGATACGAGCAGTACTTC.

The chain recombines TRBV7-8 with TRBJ1-6; D remains ambiguous. Germline V gene data show CDR1 as SGHVS and CDR2 as FQNEAQ. Deletions cut 5 bases from V and 7 bases from J, with 9 bases between. The CDR3 covers 13 residues. In nucleotides, the CDR3 is TGTGCCAGCAGCCCTACGGGGAATTCACCCCTCCACTTT. It encodes CASSPTGNSPLHF.

This chain connects TRBV6-6 to TRBJ2-7; no clear D gene. Germline V gives CDR1 MNHNY, CDR2 SVGAGI (reference sequence). The CDR3 covers 12 residues. The V end was cut by 2 bases, the J end by 6 bases, with 8 bases between. CDR3 in DNA: TGTGCCAGCAGTTACCGGAAGGCCGAGCAGTACTTC. This gives the protein CASSYRKAEQYF.

This chain uses TRBV19 with TRBJ2-2; possibly TRBD2 for D (6 bases). The CDR3 has 17 amino acids. Between the trimmed V and J ends, which lost 3 bases and 0 bases, there was a span of 14 bases. Germline V gene data show CDR1 as LNHDA and CDR2 as SQIVND (reference sequence). The CDR3: CASSISGSGTNTGELFF. For the CDR3, the DNA is TGTGCCAGTAGTATTTCGGGTAGCGGTACGAACACCGGGGAGCTGTTTTTT.

Here the CDR3 reads CASSYPSGLADNEQFF. The CDR3 DNA sequence: TGTGCCAGCAGTTACCCCTCGGGACTAGCGGACAATGAGCAGTTCTTC. The chain recombines TRBV6-5 with TRBJ2-1; 11 bases map to TRBD2. The CDR3 has 16 amino acids. V gave up 2 bases and J gave up 5 bases; unmatched junction bases: 5. Looked up from germline, CDR1 is MNHEY and CDR2 is SVGAGI.

V and J are TRBV2 and TRBJ2-7; weak D call: TRBD2 (6 bases). V lost 8 bases and J 0 bases, leaving 11 bases between the germline ends. The CDR3 extends over 13 amino acids. Germline CDR1 is SNHLY and CDR2 is FYNNEI. This chain's CDR3 is CASYTGVSYEQYF. CDR3 sequence (DNA): TGTGCCAGCTATACGGGAGTCTCCTACGAGCAGTACTTC.

The CDR3 DNA is TGTGCCAGCTTAGGAGGGCGATGGCGGAATGAGCAGTTCTTC. Residues: CASLGGRWRNEQFF. The chain couples TRBV7-8 to TRBJ2-1; perhaps TRBD2 as D (6 bases). Germline assignment: CDR1 SGHVS and CDR2 FQNEAQ. Trimming took off 8 bases at V and 7 bases at J, with 18 bases between the two ends. There are 14 residues in the CDR3.

The V and J genes are TRBV6-1 and TRBJ2-5; a weak D match, TRBD2 (5 bases). The V gene lost 2 bases and the J gene lost 3 bases, with 10 bases spanning the gap. The CDR3 totals 14 residues. Germline V gene lookup returns CDR1 MNHNS and CDR2 SASEGT. CDR3 in DNA: TGTGCCAGCAGTGAATATAACGGGAAAGAGACCCAGTACTTC. As protein: CASSEYNGKETQYF.

This chain uses TRBV6-5 with TRBJ1-2; TRBD1 matches at 7 bases. Unmatched junction bases numbered 6, after V lost 0 bases and J lost 8 bases. Germline V gives CDR1 MNHEY, CDR2 SVGAGI. This CDR3 is 14 amino acids long. CDR3 DNA sequence: TGTGCCAGCAGTTACTCCGGGACAGCAGGCGGCTACACCTTC. It translates to CASSYSGTAGGYTF.

V and J are TRBV18 and TRBJ1-2; D unresolved. The CDR3 length is 14 residues. Deletions cut 3 bases from V and 6 bases from J, with 14 bases between. Germline CDR1 reads KGHSH; CDR2 reads LQKENI. The CDR3 coding sequence is TGTGCCAGCTCACCCCCCCCAAGGACGGATGGCTACACCTTC. It yields the protein CASSPPPRTDGYTF.

This clone was recorded once. The rearrangement uses TRBV19 and TRBJ1-5; D call uncertain. The ends were cut back, 3 bases at V and 0 bases at J, with 9 bases in the middle. The CDR3 runs to 15 residues. CDR1 and CDR2 (germline): LNHDA, SQIVND (reference sequence). The chain's CDR3 is CASSIRGNSNQPQHF. CDR3 sequence (DNA): TGTGCCAGTAGTATCAGAGGGAATAGCAATCAGCCCCAGCATTTT.

This clone was counted only a few times. V and J are TRBV30 and TRBJ1-2; TRBD1 agrees at 7 bases. Trimming cost V 2 bases and J 6 bases; bases outside gene matches: 3. The CDR3 has 12 amino acids. The V gene's germline CDR1 is GTSNPN and CDR2 SVGIG (reference sequence). The CDR3 spells CAWSFQGDGYTF. CDR3 DNA: TGTGCCTGGAGTTTCCAGGGGGATGGCTACACCTTC.

The table lists this clone with a few counts. The chain uses TRBV19 and TRBJ1-2, with 10 bases aligning to TRBD1. J was trimmed by 5 bases and V by 9 bases; bases with no gene match: 9. This CDR3 region has 14 residues. Looked up from germline, CDR1 is LNHDA and CDR2 is SQIVND (reference sequence). The CDR3 region has the DNA TGTGCCAGCCTGACAGGGGGCGAGCCTTATGGCTACACCTTC. Translation gives CASLTGGEPYGYTF.

This clone occurred once. The chain employs TRBV7-8 and TRBJ1-4; 7 nucleotides align to TRBD1. The ends lost 3 bases at V and 10 bases at J; junction bases unmatched: 11. The CDR3 loop spans 15 amino acids. The germline gives CDR1 SGHVS, CDR2 FQNEAQ. The CDR3 DNA reads TGTGCCAGCAGCTTCAAGGGGGACCCAGGGGGAAAACTGTTTTTT. The encoded protein is CASSFKGDPGGKLFF.

This CDR3 reads CSVSRLAGPDNEQFF. CDR3 nucleotide sequence: TGCAGCGTTTCCCGACTAGCGGGACCAGACAATGAGCAGTTCTTC. The chain combines TRBV29-1 with TRBJ2-1, with 11 bases matching TRBD2. J lost 5 bases, V lost 5 bases, and 8 bases had no gene match. The V gene's germline CDR1 is SQVTM and CDR2 ANQGSEA. There are 15 residues in the CDR3.